The next 8 T cell receptor beta chains were all read from a single sample in a study of blood T cells in healthy people across ages. Primed by a sample-barcoded 5' primer and a J-beta primer mix, a second PCR proceeded for roughly 7 to 11 cycles. TCRdb redid the calling of the 5' RACE reads with MiXCR, one entry per CDR3 protein. Among 850,000 to 1,000,000 distinct CDR3 sequences listed, about 51% were seen once. The sequenced sample was blood. These receptors came from a woman aged 55-69 years in good health.

This clonotype was seen a handful of times. The rearrangement joins TRBV4-1 to TRBJ2-7, with 11 bases matching TRBD2. The CDR3 is made up of 18 amino acids. Germline CDR1 reads MGHRA; CDR2 reads YSYEKL. J lost 0 bases, V lost 3 bases, and 10 bases had no gene match. In DNA, the CDR3 is TGCGCCAGCAGCCATAACGCCCCTAGCGGGAGGATCTCCTACGAGCAGTACTTC. It encodes CASSHNAPSGRISYEQYF.

This clonotype turned up a few times. The rearrangement links TRBV7-3 to TRBJ2-5, with 11 bases identical to TRBD1. J was trimmed by 2 bases and V by 5 bases; bases with no gene match: 7. Germline CDR1 SGHTA, CDR2 FQGTGA. The CDR3 is 16 amino acids. The CDR3 region is CASSQGQGAFQETQYF. The CDR3 coding sequence is TGTGCCAGCAGCCAAGGACAGGGGGCTTTTCAAGAGACCCAGTACTTC.

The V and J genes are TRBV12-3 or TRBV12-4 and TRBJ1-5, with D maybe TRBD1 (5 bases). The CDR3 spans 13 residues. The ends were cut back, 5 bases at V and 4 bases at J, with 9 bases in the middle. CDR3 sequence: CASSPRQNQPQHF. The CDR3 bases are TGTGCCAGCAGTCCAAGACAGAATCAGCCCCAGCATTTT.

This clonotype occurred once. The germline gene is not matched at one end of the junction; a read error may be the cause. This chain connects TRBV30 to TRBJ2-6; D may be TRBD1 or TRBD2 (5 bases each). This CDR3 spans 16 amino acids. Germline-derived CDR1 and CDR2 are GTSNPN and SVGIG (reference sequence). The CDR3 sequence: CAWRDLGRLGANALTF. In DNA form, the CDR3 reads TGTGCCTGGAGGGACCTGGGACGGCTTGGGGCCAACGCCCTGACTTTC.

This clonotype was detected a few times. This chain connects TRBV4-2 to TRBJ2-1; 10 bases fit TRBD2. The CDR3 sequence is 17 residues long. Per the germline V gene, CDR1 is LGHNA and CDR2 is YNFKEQ. With 4 bases clipped from V and 7 bases from J, the junction kept 13 bases outside the gene matches. The CDR3 nucleotides read TGTGCCAGCAGCCCCTCGTCAACGGCTAGCGGGAGTAATGAGCAGTTCTTC. It yields the protein CASSPSSTASGSNEQFF.

This clonotype was seen more than once but under ten times. The chain joins TRBV4-1 to TRBJ1-5; weak D call: TRBD1 (6 bases). V dropped 1 base and J dropped 2 bases, with 12 bases sitting between them. Looked up from germline, CDR1 is MGHRA and CDR2 is YSYEKL. The CDR3 runs to 16 residues. CDR3 sequence reads: CASSQVHREGNQPQHF. The CDR3 bases are TGCGCCAGCAGCCAAGTTCACAGGGAGGGCAATCAGCCCCAGCATTTT.

The rearrangement links TRBV7-9 to TRBJ2-4, with a tentative D call TRBD1 (6 bases). The DNA end favors TRBJ2-7, so the J call may be wrong. Germline CDR1 is SEHNR and CDR2 is FQNEAQ (reference sequence). This CDR3 is 12 amino acids long. The chain's CDR3 is CASNPQGYEQYF. The DNA for the CDR3 is TGTGCCAGCAACCCACAGGGTTACGAGCAGTACTTC.

This clonotype has more than one count but fewer than ten. The chain joins TRBV27 to TRBJ2-3; no definite D call. The length of the CDR3 is 16 residues. The germline CDR1 and CDR2 sequences are MNHEY and SMNVEV (reference sequence). V was trimmed by 2 bases and J by 0 bases, leaving 12 bases between them. The CDR3 loop is CASSLMLASSTDTQYF. The DNA of the CDR3 is TGTGCCAGCAGTTTAATGCTGGCCTCTAGCACAGATACGCAGTATTTT.